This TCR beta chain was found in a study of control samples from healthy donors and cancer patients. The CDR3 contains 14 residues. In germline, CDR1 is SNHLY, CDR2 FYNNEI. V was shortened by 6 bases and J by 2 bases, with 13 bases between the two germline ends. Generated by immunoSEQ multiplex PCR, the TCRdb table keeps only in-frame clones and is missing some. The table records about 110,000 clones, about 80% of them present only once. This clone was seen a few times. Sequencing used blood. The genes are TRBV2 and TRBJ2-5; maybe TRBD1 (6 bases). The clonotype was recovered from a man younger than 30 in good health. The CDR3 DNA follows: TGTGCCAGCAGCCGACAGGATTTACAAGAGACCCAGTACTTC. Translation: CASSRQDLQETQYF. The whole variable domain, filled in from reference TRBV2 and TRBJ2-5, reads EPEVTQTPSHQVTQMGQEVILRCVPISNHLYFYWYRQILGQKVEFLVSFYNNEISEKSEIFDDQFSVERPDGSNFTLKIRSTKLEDSAMYFCASSRQDLQETQYFGPGTRLLVL.